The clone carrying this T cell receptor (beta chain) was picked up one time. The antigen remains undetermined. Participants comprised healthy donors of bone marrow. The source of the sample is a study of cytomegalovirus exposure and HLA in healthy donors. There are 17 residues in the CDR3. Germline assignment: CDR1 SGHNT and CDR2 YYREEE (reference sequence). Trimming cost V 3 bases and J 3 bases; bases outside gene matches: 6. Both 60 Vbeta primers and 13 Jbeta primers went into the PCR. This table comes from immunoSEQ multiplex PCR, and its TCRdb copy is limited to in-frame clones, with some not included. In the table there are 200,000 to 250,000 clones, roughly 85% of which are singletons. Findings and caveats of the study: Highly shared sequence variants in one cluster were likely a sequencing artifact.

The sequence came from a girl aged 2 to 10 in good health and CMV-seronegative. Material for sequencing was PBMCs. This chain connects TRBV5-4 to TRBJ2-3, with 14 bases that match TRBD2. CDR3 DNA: TGTGCCAGCAGCTCGAGACTAGCGGGGGGGCAAACAGATACGCAGTATTTT. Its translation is CASSSRLAGGQTDTQYF.